The clone carrying this T cell receptor (beta chain) was found many times. Its antigen is unknown. The authors obtained PBMCs from around 10 ml of fresh peripheral blood. The germline gives CDR1 GTSNPN, CDR2 SVGIG (reference sequence). Germline trimming cut 0 bases from V and 4 bases from J; bases unmatched to any gene: 6. The CDR3 length is 17 residues. These data are taken from a study of T cells in Graves' hyperthyroidism and ophthalmopathy. Study observations and caveats: Using 13 V-J features, a model discriminated ophthalmopathy from stable hyperthyroidism. Model-based prediction identified ophthalmopathy a median approximately 6.2 months prior to its onset.

Authors of the study amplified TCR beta CDR3 regions from RNA transcripts. HTBI primers drove first-round RT-PCR of the TCR CDR3. TCRdb redid the calling of the multiplex PCR reads with MiXCR, one entry per CDR3 protein. The sample has 490,000 or so distinct CDR3 sequences, about 16% seen once. The TCR sequence derives from a woman in her thirties with Graves' ophthalmopathy. The chain combines TRBV30 with TRBJ2-3; 14 bases agree with TRBD2. Sequenced: blood. DNA for the CDR3: TGTGCCTGGAGTGTAACCCGGACTAGCGGGAGGTCAGATACGCAGTATTTT. Residues: CAWSVTRTSGRSDTQYF. Full variable domain (rest looked up from reference TRBV30 and TRBJ2-3): SQTIHQWPATLVQPVGSPLSLECTVEGTSNPNLYWYRQAAGRGLQLLFYSVGIGQISSEVPQNLSASRPQDRQFILSSKKLLLSDSGFYLCAWSVTRTSGRSDTQYFGPGTRLTVL.